These 15 T cell receptor beta chains were all obtained from the same sample, sequenced in a study of neurological immune-mediated disorders. TCRdb called the 5' RACE reads again in MiXCR, with one record for every CDR3 protein. The table includes 65,000 to 95,000 distinct CDR3 sequences, approximately 5.8% detected once. Time point meaning: longitudinal time-point 2. What was sequenced was PBMCs. Receptors were obtained from a woman in her fifties or sixties with multiple sclerosis.

This clonotype was found many times. The genes are TRBV7-8 and TRBJ2-2, with D tentatively TRBD2 (6 bases). Trimming left V 5 bases short and J 2 bases short, with 12 bases between. Germline CDR1 reads SGHVS; CDR2 reads FQNEAQ. CDR3 size: 15 residues. CDR3 amino acids: CASSPQTRNTGELFF. In DNA, the CDR3 is TGTGCCAGCAGCCCACAGACTAGAAACACCGGGGAGCTGTTTTTT.

In this sample, this clonotype turned up many times. V is TRBV5-1 and J is TRBJ1-4; no definite D call. This CDR3 has 15 amino acids. V was cut by 2 bases and J by 7 bases, with 15 bases left in between. CDR1 SGHRS and CDR2 YFSETQ come from the germline V gene. CDR3 sequence: CASSLWAGSGEKLFF. In nucleotides, the CDR3 is TGCGCCAGCAGCTTATGGGCGGGGTCTGGTGAAAAACTGTTTTTT.

This clonotype was seen many times. The chain uses TRBV7-8 and TRBJ2-5; unclear D gene. The CDR3 spans 14 residues. Trimming took off 6 bases at V and 1 base at J, with 12 bases between the two ends. Per germline, CDR1 SGHVS and CDR2 FQNEAQ. CDR3 region: CASRPTETQETQYF. The CDR3 region has the DNA TGTGCCAGCAGACCAACGGAAACCCAAGAGACCCAGTACTTC.

This clonotype was detected many times. The chain has TRBV7-8 and TRBJ2-5, with D perhaps TRBD2 (5 bases). In germline, CDR1 is SGHVS, CDR2 FQNEAQ. This CDR3 region has 13 residues. The V and J ends lost 5 bases and 5 bases respectively, with 12 bases between them. CDR3 residues: CASSATTRETQYF. CDR3 DNA: TGTGCCAGCAGCGCGACAACTAGGGAGACCCAGTACTTC.

This clonotype has at least ten counts. The chain combines TRBV5-1 with TRBJ1-6, with a weak D call TRBD1 (5 bases). Trimming shortened V by 0 bases and J by 8 bases, and 12 bases separated the two germline ends. Germline lookup yields CDR1 SGHRS and CDR2 YFSETQ. The CDR3 contains 15 residues. The CDR3 region is CASSLVRTSDSPLHF. In DNA form, the CDR3 reads TGCGCCAGCAGCTTGGTTCGGACATCCGATTCACCCCTCCACTTT.

As concerns this clonotype: The junction and the germline gene differ at one end; a read error may be behind it. This chain uses TRBV7-7 with TRBJ2-1; D is perhaps TRBD2 (6 bases). CDR3 length equals 11 residues. Per the germline V gene, CDR1 is SSHAT and CDR2 is FNYEAQ (reference sequence). The CDR3 is CASSSEGEQFF. The CDR3 DNA follows: TGTGCTAGCAGCTCGGAGGGTGAGCAGTTCTTC.

This clonotype has more than one count but fewer than ten. The V call is TRBV3-1, the J call TRBJ2-7; 9 bases line up with TRBD1. The V gene's germline CDR1 is LGHDT and CDR2 YNNKEL (reference sequence). This CDR3 is built from 15 residues. The trim removed 1 base at V and 3 bases at J, leaving 4 bases unmatched. CDR3 coding DNA: TGTGCCAGCAGCCAAGTAGGACAGGGGCTCTACGAGCAGTACTTC. Translating gives CASSQVGQGLYEQYF.

In its sample, this clonotype was seen many times. CDR3 DNA sequence: TGCGCCAGCAAGAAAGGGGGATCCAGGGAGTCAAACACCATATATTTT. Translation gives CASKKGGSRESNTIYF. This chain joins TRBV5-1 and TRBJ1-3; D may be TRBD1 (6 bases). The germline V gene has CDR1 SGHRS and CDR2 YFSETQ. Deletions cut 6 bases from V and 6 bases from J, with 22 bases between. This CDR3 has 16 amino acids.

About this clonotype: One end of the junction fails to match germline, which may point to a read error. The genes are TRBV5-1 and TRBJ2-5; D is perhaps TRBD1 (5 bases). The CDR3 consists of 12 residues. Germline V gene lookup returns CDR1 SGHRS and CDR2 YFSETQ. The CDR3 is CANSLGQGTQYF. DNA for the CDR3: TGCGCCAACAGCTTGGGGCAGGGAACCCAGTACTTC.

Comments on this clonotype: Compared with germline, one end of the junction differs, possibly owing to a read error. The rearrangement joins TRBV30 to TRBJ1-1; TRBD1 matches at 9 bases. There are 16 residues in the CDR3. The germline V gene encodes CDR1 GTSNPN and CDR2 SVGIG (reference sequence). CDR3: CVWEGTGNFGYTEAFF. The CDR3 region has the DNA TGTGTCTGGGAAGGGACAGGGAATTTTGGTTACACTGAAGCTTTCTTT.

This clonotype came up many times. The chain joins TRBV6-5 to TRBJ1-6; perhaps TRBD1 as D (5 bases). CDR1 MNHEY and CDR2 SVGAGI come from the germline V gene. This CDR3 has 17 amino acids. V was trimmed by 5 bases and J by 3 bases, leaving 17 bases between them. CDR3 amino acids: CASSPQGTSSYNSPLHF. The DNA of the CDR3 is TGTGCCAGCAGTCCCCAAGGGACCTCTAGCTATAATTCACCCCTCCACTTT.

This clonotype was seen ten or more times. V gene TRBV5-1 combines with J gene TRBJ2-1; 11 bases fit TRBD1. V was pared by 4 bases and J by 8 bases, with 14 bases of the junction left unmatched. The CDR3 is 17 amino acids. Germline assignment: CDR1 SGHRS and CDR2 YFSETQ. CDR3 sequence: CASSLKPGQGAYDEQFF. The CDR3 nucleotides are TGCGCCAGCAGCCTAAAGCCCGGACAGGGGGCTTACGATGAGCAGTTCTTC.

This clonotype was recorded many times. This chain joins TRBV10-3 and TRBJ1-6; 8 nucleotides match TRBD1. Trimming took 7 bases from V and 5 from J; bases not matched to a gene: 4. In germline, CDR1 is ENHRY, CDR2 SYGVKD. The CDR3 has 14 residues. The CDR3 is CAIKGTGDNSPLHF. The DNA for the CDR3 is TGTGCCATCAAGGGGACAGGCGATAATTCACCCCTCCACTTT.

This clonotype was counted many times. This chain links TRBV5-1 with TRBJ2-2, with 9 bases aligning to TRBD1. In germline, CDR1 is SGHRS, CDR2 YFSETQ. This CDR3 spans 16 amino acids. J lost 0 bases, V lost 4 bases, and 4 bases had no gene match. In nucleotides, the CDR3 is TGCGCCAGCAGCAGGGACAGGGCTGCGAACACCGGGGAGCTGTTTTTT. This codes for CASSRDRAANTGELFF.

This clonotype showed up many times. J is TRBJ1-5 and V is TRBV20-1; D perhaps matches TRBD1 (5 bases). This CDR3 region has 17 residues. V shed 2 bases and J shed 2 bases, with 19 bases lying between them. Germline V gives CDR1 DFQATT, CDR2 SNEGSKA (reference sequence). Written as DNA, the CDR3 is TGCAGTGCTAGACCCCCCGGCGGGGGAGGCGGCAATCAGCCCCAGCATTTT. Its protein is CSARPPGGGGGNQPQHF.